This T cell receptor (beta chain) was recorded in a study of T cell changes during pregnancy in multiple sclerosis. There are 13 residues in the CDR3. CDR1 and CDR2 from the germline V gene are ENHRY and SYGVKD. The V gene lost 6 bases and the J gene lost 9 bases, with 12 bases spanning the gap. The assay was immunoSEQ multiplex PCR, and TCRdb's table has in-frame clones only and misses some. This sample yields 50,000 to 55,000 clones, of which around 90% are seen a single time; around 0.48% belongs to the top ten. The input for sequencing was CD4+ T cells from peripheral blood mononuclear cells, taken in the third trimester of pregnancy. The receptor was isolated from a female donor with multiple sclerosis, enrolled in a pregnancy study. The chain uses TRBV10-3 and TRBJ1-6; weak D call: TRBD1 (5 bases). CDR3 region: CAIRGVESSPLHF. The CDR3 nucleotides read TGTGCCATCAGAGGGGTTGAGAGTTCACCCCTCCACTTT.